The clone carrying this T cell receptor beta chain was counted only a few times. This sample is part of a study of molecular identifiers for immune sequencing clone quantification. The germline CDR1 and CDR2 sequences are SEHNR and FQNEAQ (reference sequence). Trimming pared 2 bases from V and 3 bases from J, leaving 22 bases between. The CDR3 has 18 amino acids. TCRdb independently ran MiXCR on the PCR reads; one entry per CDR3 protein. In the table there are more than 550,000 distinct CDR3 sequences, approximately 24% of which are singletons. What was sequenced was naive CD8+ T cells from blood, with Jurkat cell RNA spiked in. Indicated subset: FACS-sorted CD8+CD4-CCR7+CD45RA+ naive T cells. This TCR came from a human donor in good health. Some libraries in this study had Jurkat cell RNA spiked in. This chain links TRBV7-9 with TRBJ2-5, with D possibly TRBD1 on 5 matching bases. CDR3 coding DNA: TGTGCCAGCAGCTTATGGGGTAGGGCAGGGCACCAAAAAGAGACCCAGTACTTC. This translates into CASSLWGRAGHQKETQYF.